The entry below describes one T cell receptor (beta chain). This record comes from a study of blood T cell repertoires in COVID-19. Study summary: Material from acute and convalescent COVID-19 was sourced from the United States, Italy and Spain.

Individuals aged 18 to 89 years were recruited from fewer than 30 US areas. Recovered Cohort 3 donors showed two negative PCRs, clearance, or symptom resolution. The CDR3 totals 12 residues. V shed 1 base and J shed 4 bases, with 6 bases lying between them. The germline gives CDR1 SGHDT, CDR2 YYEEEE. In the study's own analysis: Amplification with reference gene primers provided the estimates of nucleated cell counts. The protocol was immunoSEQ multiplex PCR, while the TCRdb copy is restricted to in-frame clones and leaves out a portion. V, J and clone size reflect that table, while D and trimming were determined from the DNA. The sample holds roughly 320,000 clones; 80% to 90% are singletons and the top ten take 3.5% to 4.5%.

The material sequenced was PBMCs or T cells enriched from blood (not recorded which). The TCR was taken from a young man who had recovered from COVID-19. The rearrangement links TRBV5-6 to TRBJ2-7; D uncertain. Written as DNA, the CDR3 is TGTGCCAGCAGCTTGTTTGCGTACGAGCAGTACTTC. Its translation is CASSLFAYEQYF.